This T cell receptor (beta chain) was obtained from a study of T cells after yellow fever vaccination. Study outcomes and limitations: Abundant bulk-derived clonotypes could contaminate FACS-sorted repertoires.

The V and J ends lost 3 bases and 0 bases respectively, with 13 bases between them. CDR1 SGHTA and CDR2 FQGNSA come from the germline V gene. This CDR3 is 16 amino acids long. On this clonotype itself: Its matching antigen is unknown.

TCRdb re-called the 5' RACE reads through MiXCR, storing one row per CDR3 protein. The sample yields 340,000 or so distinct CDR3 sequences, 9.5% to 15% seen once. The origin of this receptor is a man younger than 35 who received the YFV17D yellow fever vaccine. This material consisted of CD4+ T cells sorted from PBMCs, taken 15 days after the yellow fever booster vaccination. The J gene is TRBJ2-3, the V gene TRBV7-2, with D hard to call. The CDR3 bases are TGTGCCAGCAGCTTTCTAGGCCCCTCAAGCACAGATACGCAGTATTTT. As protein: CASSFLGPSSTDTQYF.